These 8 T cell receptor beta chains share one sample of origin, sequenced in a study of blood T cell repertoires in COVID-19. Data came from immunoSEQ multiplex PCR; TCRdb stores just in-frame clones and leaves some out. In the table there are a few hundred thousand clones, 81% of which are singletons. The sequencing sample was made of PBMCs or T cells enriched from blood (not recorded which). The receptors derive from a man in his forties who had recovered from COVID-19.

This clone was detected only once. The V call is TRBV7-8, the J call TRBJ1-1; D gene uncertain. Per the germline V gene, CDR1 is SGHVS and CDR2 is FQNEAQ. The CDR3 is 18 residues long. V was shortened by 1 base and J by 1 base, with 19 bases between the two germline ends. CDR3 in DNA: TGTGCCAGCAGCTTAGTGGTGCTCGGGGATCACGGGAACACTGAAGCTTTCTTT. Its translation: CASSLVVLGDHGNTEAFF.

The chain is built from TRBV5-4 and TRBJ2-1; 7 nucleotides agree with TRBD2. V dropped 5 bases and J dropped 0; count of bases not matched to a gene: 11. The CDR3 spans 17 residues. The germline V gene has CDR1 SGHNT and CDR2 YYREEE (reference sequence). The DNA for the CDR3 is TGTGCCAGCAGAACCGACATGCGGGGGAGCTCCTACAATGAGCAGTTCTTC. Protein product: CASRTDMRGSSYNEQFF.

This clone was seen many times. The J gene is TRBJ1-1, the V gene TRBV28; a possible D gene is TRBD1 (5 bases). Trimming left V 8 bases short and J 4 bases short, with 23 bases between. Germline CDR1 and CDR2: MDHEN and SYDVKM. CDR3 length: 16 amino acids. CDR3 amino acids: CASLWAVGDFGTEAFF. CDR3 nucleotide sequence: TGTGCCAGCCTGTGGGCAGTAGGGGACTTTGGCACTGAAGCTTTCTTT. The full variable domain, rest sourced from reference TRBV28 and TRBJ1-1, is DVKVTQSSRYLVKRTGEKVFLECVQDMDHENMFWYRQDPGLGLRLIYFSYDVKMKEKGDIPEGYSVSREKKERFSLILESASTNQTSMYLCASLWAVGDFGTEAFFGQGTRLTVV.

This rearrangement joins TRBV5-1 to TRBJ2-7; perhaps TRBD2 as D (5 bases). Germline CDR1 SGHRS, CDR2 YFSETQ. V lost 0 bases to trimming and J lost 6 bases, with 22 bases between them. This CDR3 contains 17 residues. The DNA of the CDR3 is TGCGCCAGCAGCTTGGTAAATTCTGGTCAGCTTGAGGGCGAGCAGTACTTC. Translation: CASSLVNSGQLEGEQYF.

The genes are TRBV4-1 and TRBJ1-4; TRBD1 matches 7 bases. The CDR3 runs 14 residues. V lost 3 bases, J lost 4 bases, and 2 bases stayed unmatched. The germline V gene has CDR1 MGHRA and CDR2 YSYEKL. The DNA for the CDR3 is TGCGCCAGCAGCCAGGGACAGTTTAATGAAAAACTGTTTTTT. As protein: CASSQGQFNEKLFF.

The rearrangement uses TRBV19 and TRBJ2-3; tentatively, D is TRBD2 (7 bases). The CDR3 has 14 residues. The V gene's germline CDR1 is LNHDA and CDR2 SQIVND (reference sequence). V dropped 3 bases and J dropped 6 bases, with 13 bases sitting between them. The CDR3 bases are TGTGCCAGTAGTATGGAGGGGGGGTGGGATACGCAGTATTTT. Protein product: CASSMEGGWDTQYF.

The chain has TRBV3-1 (or the pseudogene TRBV3-2) and TRBJ2-7; 10 bases match TRBD1. This CDR3 region has 17 residues. In germline, CDR1 is LGHDT, CDR2 YNNKEL (reference sequence). J lost 7 bases, V lost 1 base, and 13 bases had no gene match. CDR3 protein: CASSQGTRRQGAREQYF. CDR3 bases: TGTGCCAGCAGCCAAGGAACCCGAAGACAGGGGGCGCGAGAGCAGTACTTC.

V usage is TRBV5-1 and J usage is TRBJ2-5; D is possibly TRBD2 (5 bases). The V end lost 5 bases, the J end lost 6 bases, and 14 bases lay between the germline ends. Germline lookup yields CDR1 SGHRS and CDR2 YFSETQ. The CDR3 contains 13 residues. The CDR3 spells CASSPGLEQTQYF. As DNA, the CDR3 is TGCGCCAGCAGTCCTGGACTTGAACAGACCCAGTACTTC.